The sequence of this T cell receptor (beta chain) was determined in a study of cytomegalovirus exposure and HLA in healthy donors. J was trimmed by 2 bases and V by 6 bases; bases with no gene match: 4. From germline, CDR1 is MNHEY and CDR2 SVGAGI. The CDR3 runs to 15 residues. PCR used 60 Vbeta primers and 13 Jbeta primers. Clones were read by immunoSEQ multiplex PCR, and TCRdb kept only the in-frame ones, dropping some. Of about 130,000 clones listed, more than 80% were seen once; the top ten hold under 7%. The origin of this receptor is a woman aged 25-40 years in good health and CMV-seropositive. V usage is TRBV6-5 and J usage is TRBJ2-3; TRBD2 matches at 11 bases. Material: PBMCs. The chain's CDR3 is CASRRLAGTTDTQYF. CDR3 in DNA: TGTGCCAGCAGGCGACTAGCGGGGACCACAGATACGCAGTATTTT.